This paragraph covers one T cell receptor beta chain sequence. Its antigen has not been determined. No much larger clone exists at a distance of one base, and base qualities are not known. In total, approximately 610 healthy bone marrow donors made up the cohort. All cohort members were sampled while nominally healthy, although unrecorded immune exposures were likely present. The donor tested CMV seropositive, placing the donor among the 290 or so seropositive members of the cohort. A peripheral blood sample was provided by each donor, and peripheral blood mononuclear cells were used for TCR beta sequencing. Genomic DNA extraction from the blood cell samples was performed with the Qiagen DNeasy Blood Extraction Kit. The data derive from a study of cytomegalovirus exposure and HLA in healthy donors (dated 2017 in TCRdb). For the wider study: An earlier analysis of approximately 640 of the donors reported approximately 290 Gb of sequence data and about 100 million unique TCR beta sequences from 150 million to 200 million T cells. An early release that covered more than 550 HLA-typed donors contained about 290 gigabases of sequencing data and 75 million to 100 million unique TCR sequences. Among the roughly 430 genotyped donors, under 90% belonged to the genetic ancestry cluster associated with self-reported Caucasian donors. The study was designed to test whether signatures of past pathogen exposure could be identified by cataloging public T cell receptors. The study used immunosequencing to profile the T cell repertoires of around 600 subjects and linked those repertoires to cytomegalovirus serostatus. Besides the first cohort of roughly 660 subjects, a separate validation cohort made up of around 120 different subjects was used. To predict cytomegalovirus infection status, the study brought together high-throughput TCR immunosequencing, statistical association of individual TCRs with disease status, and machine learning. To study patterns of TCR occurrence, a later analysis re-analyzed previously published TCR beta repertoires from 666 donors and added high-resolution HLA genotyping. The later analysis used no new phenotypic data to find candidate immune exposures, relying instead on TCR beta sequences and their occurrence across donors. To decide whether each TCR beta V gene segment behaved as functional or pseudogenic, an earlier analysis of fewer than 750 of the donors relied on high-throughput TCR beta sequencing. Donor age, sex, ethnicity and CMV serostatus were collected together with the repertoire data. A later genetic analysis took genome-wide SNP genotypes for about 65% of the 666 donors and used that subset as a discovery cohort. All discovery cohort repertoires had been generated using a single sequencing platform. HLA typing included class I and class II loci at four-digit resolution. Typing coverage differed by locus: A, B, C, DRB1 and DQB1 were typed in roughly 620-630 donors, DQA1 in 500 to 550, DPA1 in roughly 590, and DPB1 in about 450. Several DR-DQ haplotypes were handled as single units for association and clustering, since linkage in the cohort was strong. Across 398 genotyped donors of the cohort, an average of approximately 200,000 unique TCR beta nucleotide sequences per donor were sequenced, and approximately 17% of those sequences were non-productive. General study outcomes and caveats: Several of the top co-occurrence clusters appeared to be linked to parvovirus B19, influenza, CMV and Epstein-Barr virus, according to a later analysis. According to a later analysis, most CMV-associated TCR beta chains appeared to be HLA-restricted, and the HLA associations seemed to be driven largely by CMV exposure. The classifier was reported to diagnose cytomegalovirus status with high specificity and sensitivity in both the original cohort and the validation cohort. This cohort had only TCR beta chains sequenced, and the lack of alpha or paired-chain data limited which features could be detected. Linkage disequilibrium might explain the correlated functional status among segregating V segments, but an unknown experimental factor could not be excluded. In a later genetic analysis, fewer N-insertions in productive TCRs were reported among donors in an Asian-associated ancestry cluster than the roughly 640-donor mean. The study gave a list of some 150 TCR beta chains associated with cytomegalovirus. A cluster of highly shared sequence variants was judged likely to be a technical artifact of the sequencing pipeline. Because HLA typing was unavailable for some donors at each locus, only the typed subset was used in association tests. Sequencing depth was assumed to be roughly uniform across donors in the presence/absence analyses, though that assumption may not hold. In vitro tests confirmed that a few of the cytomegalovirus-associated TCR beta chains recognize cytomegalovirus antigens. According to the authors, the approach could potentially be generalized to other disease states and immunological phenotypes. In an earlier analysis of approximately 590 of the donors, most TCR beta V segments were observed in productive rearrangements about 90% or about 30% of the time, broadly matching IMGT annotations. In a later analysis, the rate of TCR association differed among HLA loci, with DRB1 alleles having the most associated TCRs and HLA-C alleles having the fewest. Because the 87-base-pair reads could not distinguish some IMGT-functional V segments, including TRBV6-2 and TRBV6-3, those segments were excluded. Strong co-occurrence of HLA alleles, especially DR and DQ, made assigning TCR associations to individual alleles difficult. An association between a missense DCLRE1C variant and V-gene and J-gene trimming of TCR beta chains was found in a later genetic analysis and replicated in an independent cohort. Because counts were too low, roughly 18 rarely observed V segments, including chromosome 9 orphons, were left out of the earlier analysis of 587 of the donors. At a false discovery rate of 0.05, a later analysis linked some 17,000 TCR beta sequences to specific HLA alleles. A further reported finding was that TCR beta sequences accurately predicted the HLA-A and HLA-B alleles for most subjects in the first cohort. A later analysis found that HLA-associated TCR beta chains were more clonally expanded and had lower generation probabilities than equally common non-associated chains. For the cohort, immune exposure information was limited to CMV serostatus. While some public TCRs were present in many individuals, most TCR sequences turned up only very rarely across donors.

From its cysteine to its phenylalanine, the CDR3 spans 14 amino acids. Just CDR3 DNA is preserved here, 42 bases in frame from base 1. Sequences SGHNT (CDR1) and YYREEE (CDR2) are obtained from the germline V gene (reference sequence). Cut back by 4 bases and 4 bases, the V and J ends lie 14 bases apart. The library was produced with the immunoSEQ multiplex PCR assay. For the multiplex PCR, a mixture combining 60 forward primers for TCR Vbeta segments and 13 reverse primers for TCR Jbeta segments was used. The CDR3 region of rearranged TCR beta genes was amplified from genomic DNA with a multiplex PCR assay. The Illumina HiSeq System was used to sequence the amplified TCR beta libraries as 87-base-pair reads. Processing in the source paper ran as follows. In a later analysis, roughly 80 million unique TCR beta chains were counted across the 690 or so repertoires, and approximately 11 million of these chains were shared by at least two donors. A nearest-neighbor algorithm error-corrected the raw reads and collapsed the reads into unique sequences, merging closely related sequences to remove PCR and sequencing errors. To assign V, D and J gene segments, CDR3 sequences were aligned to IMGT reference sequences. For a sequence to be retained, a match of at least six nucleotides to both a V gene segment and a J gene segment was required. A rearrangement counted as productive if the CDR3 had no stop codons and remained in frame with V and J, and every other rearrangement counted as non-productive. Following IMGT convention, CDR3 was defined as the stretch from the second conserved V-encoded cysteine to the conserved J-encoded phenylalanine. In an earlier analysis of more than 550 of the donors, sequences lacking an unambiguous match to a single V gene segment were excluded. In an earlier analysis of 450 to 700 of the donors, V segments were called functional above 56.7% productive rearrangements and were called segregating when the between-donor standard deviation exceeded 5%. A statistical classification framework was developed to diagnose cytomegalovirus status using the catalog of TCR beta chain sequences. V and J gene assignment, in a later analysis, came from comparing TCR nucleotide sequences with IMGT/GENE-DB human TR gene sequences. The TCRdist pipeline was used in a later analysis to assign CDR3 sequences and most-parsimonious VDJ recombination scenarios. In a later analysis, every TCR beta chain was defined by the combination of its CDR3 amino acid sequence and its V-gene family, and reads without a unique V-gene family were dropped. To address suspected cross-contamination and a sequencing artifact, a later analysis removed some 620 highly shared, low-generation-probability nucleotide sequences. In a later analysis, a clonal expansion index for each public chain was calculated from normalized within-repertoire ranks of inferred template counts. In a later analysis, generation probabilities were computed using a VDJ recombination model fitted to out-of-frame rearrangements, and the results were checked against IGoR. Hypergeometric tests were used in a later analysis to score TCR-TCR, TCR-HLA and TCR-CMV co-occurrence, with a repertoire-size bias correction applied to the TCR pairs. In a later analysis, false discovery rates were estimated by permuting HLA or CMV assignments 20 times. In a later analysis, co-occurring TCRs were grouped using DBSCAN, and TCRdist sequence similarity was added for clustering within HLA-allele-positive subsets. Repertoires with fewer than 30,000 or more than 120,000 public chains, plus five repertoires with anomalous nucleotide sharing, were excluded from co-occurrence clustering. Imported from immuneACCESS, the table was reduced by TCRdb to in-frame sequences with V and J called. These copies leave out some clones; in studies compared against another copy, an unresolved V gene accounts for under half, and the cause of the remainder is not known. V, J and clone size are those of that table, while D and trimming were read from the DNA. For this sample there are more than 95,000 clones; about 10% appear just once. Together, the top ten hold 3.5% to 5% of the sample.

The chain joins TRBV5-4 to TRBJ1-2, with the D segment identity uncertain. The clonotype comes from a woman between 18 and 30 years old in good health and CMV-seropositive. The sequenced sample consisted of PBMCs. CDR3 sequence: CASSEKIGSYGYTF. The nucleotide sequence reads TGTGCCAGCAGCGAAAAAATAGGGAGCTATGGCTACACCTTC.